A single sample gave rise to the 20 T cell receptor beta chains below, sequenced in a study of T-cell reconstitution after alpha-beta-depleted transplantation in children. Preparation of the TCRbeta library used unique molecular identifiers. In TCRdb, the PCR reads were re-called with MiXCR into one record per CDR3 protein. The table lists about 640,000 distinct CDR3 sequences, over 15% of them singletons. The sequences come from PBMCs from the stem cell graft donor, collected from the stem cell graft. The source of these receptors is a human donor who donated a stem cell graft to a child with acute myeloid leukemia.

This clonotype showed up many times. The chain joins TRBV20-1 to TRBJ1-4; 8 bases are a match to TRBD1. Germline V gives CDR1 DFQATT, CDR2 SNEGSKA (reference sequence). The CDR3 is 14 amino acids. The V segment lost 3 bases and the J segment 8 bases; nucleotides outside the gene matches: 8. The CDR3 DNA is TGCAGTGCTAGCGGGCAGGGGGCCGGGGAAAAACTGTTTTTT. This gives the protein CSASGQGAGEKLFF.

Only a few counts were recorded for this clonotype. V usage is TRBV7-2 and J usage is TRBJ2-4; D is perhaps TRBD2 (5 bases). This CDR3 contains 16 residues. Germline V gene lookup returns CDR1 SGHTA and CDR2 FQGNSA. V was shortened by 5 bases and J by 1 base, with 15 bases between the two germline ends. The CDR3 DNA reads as TGTGCCAGCAGCGAAACCCCCCTAGCTGCCAAAAACATTCAGTACTTC. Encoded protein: CASSETPLAAKNIQYF.

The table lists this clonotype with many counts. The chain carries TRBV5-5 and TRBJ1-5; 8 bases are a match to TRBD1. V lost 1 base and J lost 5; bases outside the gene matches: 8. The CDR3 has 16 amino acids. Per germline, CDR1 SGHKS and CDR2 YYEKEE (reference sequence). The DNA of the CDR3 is TGTGCCAGCAGCTTGTATCGTGGACAGGGCGATCAGCCCCAGCATTTT. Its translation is CASSLYRGQGDQPQHF.

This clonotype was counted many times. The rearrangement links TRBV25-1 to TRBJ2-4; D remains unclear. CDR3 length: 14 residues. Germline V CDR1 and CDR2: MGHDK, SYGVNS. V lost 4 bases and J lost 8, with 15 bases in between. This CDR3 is CASSAGALRDIQYF. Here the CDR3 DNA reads TGTGCCAGCAGTGCCGGAGCTCTTCGGGACATTCAGTACTTC.

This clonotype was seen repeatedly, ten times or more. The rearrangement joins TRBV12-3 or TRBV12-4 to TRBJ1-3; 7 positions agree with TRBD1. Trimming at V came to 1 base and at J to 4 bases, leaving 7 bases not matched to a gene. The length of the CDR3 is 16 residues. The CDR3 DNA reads TGTGCCAGCAGTTTAGACGTGACAGGGAACGGAAACACCATATATTTT. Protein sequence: CASSLDVTGNGNTIYF.

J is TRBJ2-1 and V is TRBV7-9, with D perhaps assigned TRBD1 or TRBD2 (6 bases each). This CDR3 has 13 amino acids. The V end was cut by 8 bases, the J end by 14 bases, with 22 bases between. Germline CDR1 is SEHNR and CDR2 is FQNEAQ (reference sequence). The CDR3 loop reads CASSPRGPEGKFF. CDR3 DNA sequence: TGTGCCAGCTCACCTCGGGGGCCCGAGGGTAAGTTCTTC.

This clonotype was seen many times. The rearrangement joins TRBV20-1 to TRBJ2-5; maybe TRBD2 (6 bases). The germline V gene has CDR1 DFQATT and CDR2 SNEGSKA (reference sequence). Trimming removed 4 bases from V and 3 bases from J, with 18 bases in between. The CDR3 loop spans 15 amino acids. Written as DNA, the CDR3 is TGCAGTGCTATCGGGTCTGCGGGGAGAGAAGAGACCCAGTACTTC. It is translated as CSAIGSAGREETQYF.

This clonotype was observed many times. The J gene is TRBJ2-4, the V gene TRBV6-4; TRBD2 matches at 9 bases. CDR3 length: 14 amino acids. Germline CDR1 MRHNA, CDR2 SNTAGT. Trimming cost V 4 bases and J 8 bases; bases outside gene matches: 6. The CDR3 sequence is CASSAVASGDIQYF. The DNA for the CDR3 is TGTGCCAGCAGTGCAGTGGCTAGCGGGGACATTCAGTACTTC.

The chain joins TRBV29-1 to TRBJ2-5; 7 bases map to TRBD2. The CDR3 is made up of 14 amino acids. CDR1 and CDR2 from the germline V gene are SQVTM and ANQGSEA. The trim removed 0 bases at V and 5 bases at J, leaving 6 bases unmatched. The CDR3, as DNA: TGCAGCGTTGAAGATCTGGGGGGGTGGGAGACCCAGTACTTC. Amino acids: CSVEDLGGWETQYF.

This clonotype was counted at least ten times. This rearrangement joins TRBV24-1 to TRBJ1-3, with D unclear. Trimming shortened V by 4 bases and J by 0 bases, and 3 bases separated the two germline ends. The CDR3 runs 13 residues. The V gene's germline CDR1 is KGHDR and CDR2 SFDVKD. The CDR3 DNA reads TGTGCCACCAGTGAGGGCTCTGGAAACACCATATATTTT. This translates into CATSEGSGNTIYF.

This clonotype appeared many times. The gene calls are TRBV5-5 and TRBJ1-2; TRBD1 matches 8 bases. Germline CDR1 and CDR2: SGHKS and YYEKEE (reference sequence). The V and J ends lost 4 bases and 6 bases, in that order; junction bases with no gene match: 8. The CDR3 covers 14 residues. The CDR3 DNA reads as TGTGCCAGCAGCCTCCGACAGGGGCGGGATGGCTACACCTTC. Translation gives CASSLRQGRDGYTF.

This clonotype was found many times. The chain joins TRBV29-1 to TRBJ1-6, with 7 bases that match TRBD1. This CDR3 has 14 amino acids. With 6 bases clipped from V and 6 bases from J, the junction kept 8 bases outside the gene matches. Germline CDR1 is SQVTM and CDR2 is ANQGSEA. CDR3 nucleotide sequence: TGCAGCGTCGGGGAGGGGGCTGGTAATTCACCCCTCCACTTT. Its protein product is CSVGEGAGNSPLHF.

The CDR3 nucleotides read TGCAGGGCGACTAGCGGAGAGAGCTCCTACAATGAGCAGTTCTTC. This sequence encodes CRATSGESSYNEQFF. The rearrangement links TRBV20-1 to TRBJ2-1, with 9 bases aligning to TRBD2. The CDR3 extends over 15 amino acids. The germline V gene encodes CDR1 DFQATT and CDR2 SNEGSKA (reference sequence).

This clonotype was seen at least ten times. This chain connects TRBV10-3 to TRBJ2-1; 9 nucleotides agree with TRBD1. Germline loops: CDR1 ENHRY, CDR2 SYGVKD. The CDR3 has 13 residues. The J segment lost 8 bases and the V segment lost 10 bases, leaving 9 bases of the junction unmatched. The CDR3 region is CATRDRDTDEQFF. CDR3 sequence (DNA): TGTGCCACCCGGGACAGGGATACGGATGAGCAGTTCTTC.

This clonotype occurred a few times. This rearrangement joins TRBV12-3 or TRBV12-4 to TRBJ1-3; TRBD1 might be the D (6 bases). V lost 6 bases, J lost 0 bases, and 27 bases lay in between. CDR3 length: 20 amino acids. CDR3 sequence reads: CASSLDRTFASSSSGNTIYF. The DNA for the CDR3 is TGTGCCAGCAGCCTTGACAGGACCTTCGCTTCCTCTTCCTCTGGAAACACCATATATTTT.

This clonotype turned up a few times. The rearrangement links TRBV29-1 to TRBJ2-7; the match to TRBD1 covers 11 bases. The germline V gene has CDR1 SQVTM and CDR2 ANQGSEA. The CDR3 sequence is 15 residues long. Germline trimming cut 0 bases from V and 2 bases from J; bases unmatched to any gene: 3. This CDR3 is CSVEEDRGRAYEQYF. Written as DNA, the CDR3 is TGCAGCGTTGAAGAGGACAGGGGGCGGGCCTACGAGCAGTACTTC.

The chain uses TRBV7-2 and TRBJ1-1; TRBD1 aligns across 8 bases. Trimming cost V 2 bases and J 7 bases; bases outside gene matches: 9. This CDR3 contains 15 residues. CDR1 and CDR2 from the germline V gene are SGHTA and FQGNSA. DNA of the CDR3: TGTGCCAGCAGCTTATCGACAGGGGTTAGTCGTGAAGCTTTCTTT. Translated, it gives CASSLSTGVSREAFF.

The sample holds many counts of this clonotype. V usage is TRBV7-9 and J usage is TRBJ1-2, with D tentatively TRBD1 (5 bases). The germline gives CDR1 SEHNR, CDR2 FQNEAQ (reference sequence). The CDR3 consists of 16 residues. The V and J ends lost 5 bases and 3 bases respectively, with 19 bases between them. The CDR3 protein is CASSRAQGRLDYGYTF. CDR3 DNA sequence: TGTGCCAGCAGCCGCGCCCAGGGTCGTCTCGACTATGGCTACACCTTC.

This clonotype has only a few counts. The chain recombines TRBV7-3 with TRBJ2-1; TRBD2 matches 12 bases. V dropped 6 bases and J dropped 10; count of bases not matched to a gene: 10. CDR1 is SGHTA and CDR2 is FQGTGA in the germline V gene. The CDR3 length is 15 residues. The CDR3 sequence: CASSLRLAGDMEQFF. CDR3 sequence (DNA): TGTGCCAGCAGTCTGAGACTAGCGGGGGATATGGAGCAGTTCTTC.

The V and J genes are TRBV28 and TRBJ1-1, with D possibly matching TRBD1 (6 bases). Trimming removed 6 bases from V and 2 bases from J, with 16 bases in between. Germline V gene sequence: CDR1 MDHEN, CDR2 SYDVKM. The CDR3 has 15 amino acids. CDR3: CASSPLRQANTEAFF. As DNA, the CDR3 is TGTGCCAGCAGCCCCCTCCGACAGGCTAACACTGAAGCTTTCTTT.